A selection of T cell receptor beta chains follows, all from one sample in a study of shared clonotypes between healthy human individuals. The method was immunoSEQ multiplex PCR; TCRdb's version includes in-frame clones alone and lacks a portion of them. The sample yields more than 1 million clones, about 84% seen once. Sequencing used memory CD4+ T cells from PBMCs. The receptor set was obtained from a young man in good health. Some clones in this sample may be carry-over from other donors' samples. The CDR3 runs from the conserved cysteine through the conserved F or W. The D gene is left open where the match is weak. The listing skips clone size in some rows; elsewhere it reads once, few, many or a size class.

>TRBV6-6|.|TRBD1|TRBJ2-7
TGTGCCAGCAGCAGACAGGGGCCATACGAGCAGTACTTC
CASSRQGPYEQYF
>TRBV30|.|.|TRBJ2-2
TGTGCCTGGAAGTCGGAGGGTGCCGGGGAGCTGTTTTTT
CAWKSEGAGELFF
>TRBV7-9|once|TRBD2|TRBJ2-7
TGTGCCAGCAGGTACAGAGTAGGCGGGAGGGCCGCCTACGAGCAGTACTTC
CASRYRVGGRAAYEQYF
>TRBV19|.|TRBD2|TRBJ2-5
TGTGCCAGTGGGACTAGCGGAGACCAAGAGACCCAGTACTTC
CASGTSGDQETQYF
>TRBV5-1|.|.|TRBJ2-7
TGCGCCAGCAGCTTCGGTGAGCCTGGATACGAGCAGTACTTC
CASSFGEPGYEQYF
>TRBV6-6|.|TRBD1|TRBJ2-7
TGTGCCAGCAGTTACTCGATCATGGCCGGACAGGGCCCCCTGTGG
CASSYSIMAGQGPLW
>TRBV9|.|TRBD2|TRBJ2-1
TGTGCCAGCAGCCCCCTGGGGCGGGGGTCCTACAATGAGCAGTTCTTC
CASSPLGRGSYNEQFF
>TRBV5-8|.|.|TRBJ2-5
TGTGCCAGCAGCGTCTTTGAGACCCAGTACTTC
CASSVFETQYF
>TRBV6-6|.|.|TRBJ1-5
TGTGCCAGCAGTTACTCGCAACAGCTTGGGACCCAGCATTTT
CASSYSQQLGTQHF
>TRBV2|.|.|TRBJ2-1
TGTGCCAGCAGTGAAATAGCAACAAATGAGCAGTTCTTC
CASSEIATNEQFF
>TRBV2|few|.|TRBJ2-1
TGTGCCAGCAGTTTCGGGAGCTACAATGAGCAGTTCTTC
CASSFGSYNEQFF
>TRBV7-8|.|.|TRBJ2-5
TGTGCCAGCAGCTTAGGGGGCGCTTTAAAGACCCAGTACTTC
CASSLGGALKTQYF
>TRBV7-8|.|.|TRBJ2-1
TGTGCCAGCAGCGTCAGCGGGTACAGCTCCTACAATGAGCAGTTCTTC
CASSVSGYSSYNEQFF
>TRBV7-2|once|TRBD2|TRBJ2-3
TGTGCCAGCAGCTCCAGCGGGACCTCGAGCACAGATACGCAGTATTTT
CASSSSGTSSTDTQYF
>TRBV15|.|.|TRBJ1-2
TGTGCCACCAGTCGCGAACGGGTTTTTAACTATGGCTACACCTTC
CATSRERVFNYGYTF
>TRBV15|.|TRBD2|TRBJ2-3
TGTGCCACCAGCAGAGGGGGAAGCGGGAGGATGGATACGCAGTATTTT
CATSRGGSGRMDTQYF
>TRBV27|few|.|TRBJ2-7
TGTGCCAGCAGTAGTCCTGGGGACGGAAGTTCCCTGGGGGAGCAGTACTTC
CASSSPGDGSSLGEQYF
>TRBV5-1|few|.|TRBJ2-5
TGCGCCAGCAGCTTGAGAGGAGGGACCGGGCCCTTGGGAGAGACCCAGTACTTC
CASSLRGGTGPLGETQYF
>TRBV18|few|.|TRBJ1-5
TGTGCCAGCTCATCCATCGGAAATAGCAATCAGCCCCAGCATTTT
CASSSIGNSNQPQHF
>TRBV7-7|.|TRBD2|TRBJ2-3
TGTGCCAGCAGCCCCCTACTAGCGGGAGGGTCAGATACGCAGTATTTT
CASSPLLAGGSDTQYF
>TRBV19|.|.|TRBJ2-7
TGTGCCAGTAGTGCGGGACAGCCCTACGAGCAGTACTTC
CASSAGQPYEQYF
>TRBV7-3|.|.|TRBJ2-4
TGTGCCTATGGAGGGGACAGACCTAAAAACATTCAGTACTTC
CAYGGDRPKNIQYF
>TRBV6-1|.|.|TRBJ2-3
TGTGCCAGCAGTGGACATCTTACCCCAGATACGCAGTATTTT
CASSGHLTPDTQYF
>TRBV6-6|.|.|TRBJ1-5
TGTGCCAGCAGCCCCATGTCGGGTGGAGGACAGCCCCAGCATTTT
CASSPMSGGGQPQHF
>TRBV5-5|.|.|TRBJ1-1
TGTGCCAGCAGACCGGGGTCAAACACTGAAGCTTTCTTT
CASRPGSNTEAFF
>TRBV5-1|.|TRBD1|TRBJ2-1
TGCGCCAGCAGCTTCCAGGGGGCGCTGAACGAGCAGTTCTTC
CASSFQGALNEQFF
>TRBV6-1|.|.|TRBJ1-4
TGTGCCAGCAGTGAGAAGTATAATGAAAAACTGTTTTTT
CASSEKYNEKLFF
>TRBV5-5|.|TRBD1|TRBJ2-7
TGTGCCAGCAGCTTGGAGACAGGGGTCCACGAGCAGTACTTC
CASSLETGVHEQYF